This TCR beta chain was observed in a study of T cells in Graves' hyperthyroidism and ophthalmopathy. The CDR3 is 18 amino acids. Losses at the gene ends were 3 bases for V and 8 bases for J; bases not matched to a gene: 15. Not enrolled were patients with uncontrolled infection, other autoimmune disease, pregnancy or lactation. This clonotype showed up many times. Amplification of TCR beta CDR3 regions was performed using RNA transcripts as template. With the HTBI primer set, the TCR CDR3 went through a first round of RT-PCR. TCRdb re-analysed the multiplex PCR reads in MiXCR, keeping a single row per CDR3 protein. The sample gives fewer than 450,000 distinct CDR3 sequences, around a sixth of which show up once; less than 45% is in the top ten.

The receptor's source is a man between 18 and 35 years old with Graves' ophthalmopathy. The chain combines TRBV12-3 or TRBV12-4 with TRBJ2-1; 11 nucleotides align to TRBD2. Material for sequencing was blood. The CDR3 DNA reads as TGTGCCAGCAGTTTGTTACTAGCGGGGGCCACACCCCAATATGAGCAGTTCTTC. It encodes CASSLLLAGATPQYEQFF.